This TCR beta chain was documented in a study of Graves' ophthalmopathy and Graves' hyperthyroidism. With 5 bases removed from V and 0 bases from J, the gap between germline ends came to 10 bases. The length of the CDR3 is 14 residues. As for this clonotype: Its antigen is unknown.

Findings and caveats of the study: Most expanded clonotypes from thyroid (those above 0.001 frequency) were also found in blood. At about 69% sensitivity and 72% to 75% specificity, the model predicted progression of the ophthalmopathy. Discriminating ophthalmopathy from stable hyperthyroidism, a 13-signature model attained a sensitivity of about 88% and a specificity of around 77%.

Researchers took RNA transcripts and amplified TCR beta CDR3 regions from them. Second-round multiplex PCR came after a first-round RT-PCR that employed HTBI primers. Each CDR3 protein gets one entry after TCRdb re-called the multiplex PCR reads with MiXCR. The sample gives roughly 300,000 distinct CDR3 sequences, 17% of which show up once; more than 9% is in the top ten. Each donor who had ophthalmopathy showed moderate-to-severe activity, a CAS of ≥3, a NOSPECS of ≥4, and a duration under 3 months. Sequenced: peripheral blood. The TCR comes from an adult man with Graves' ophthalmopathy. This chain connects TRBV12-3 or TRBV12-4 to TRBJ1-1; D not certain. The CDR3 sequence: CASSEQHLNTEAFF. The CDR3 bases are TGTGCCAGCAGTGAACAGCACTTGAACACTGAAGCTTTCTTT.